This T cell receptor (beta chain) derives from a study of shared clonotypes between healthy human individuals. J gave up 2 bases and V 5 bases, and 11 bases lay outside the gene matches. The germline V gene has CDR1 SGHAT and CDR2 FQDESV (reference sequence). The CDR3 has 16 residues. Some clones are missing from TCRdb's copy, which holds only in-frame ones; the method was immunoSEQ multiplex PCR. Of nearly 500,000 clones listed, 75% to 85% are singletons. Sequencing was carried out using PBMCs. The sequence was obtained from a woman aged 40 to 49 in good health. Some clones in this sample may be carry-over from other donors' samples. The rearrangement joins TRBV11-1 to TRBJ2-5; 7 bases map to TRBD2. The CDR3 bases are TGTGCCAGCAGCCTATCCGGGACTACTTTACAAGAGACCCAGTACTTC. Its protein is CASSLSGTTLQETQYF.